The 7 T cell receptor beta chains presented below share a single source sample, sequenced in a study of CD8+ T cells in alopecia areata (dated by TCRdb to between 2017 and 2018). Library prep was done by the immunoSEQ multiplex PCR assay. RNA was extracted from all samples and reverse transcribed into cDNA, which served as template for TCR sequencing. What TCRdb holds here is the immuneACCESS table cut down to in-frame rearrangements. Part of the clones is not present; checked against another copy, under half of the missing clones reflect an unresolved V gene, and the others are unexplained. The sample contains just over 150,000 clones, about three fifths of them found a single time. Roughly 0.85% of the sample comes from the top ten. The time point label, as the study defines it: around 28 days on oral tofacitinib. The treatment or condition label for this specimen denotes: oral pan-JAK inhibitor, 5-10 mg twice daily.

The sequencing here drew on CD4+ T cells sorted from blood, taken at week 4, from a patient treated with tofacitinib. The receptors derive from a human donor with alopecia areata.

This rearrangement joins TRBV29-1 to TRBJ2-1; possibly TRBD2 for D (5 bases). Trimming pared 4 bases from V and 5 bases from J, leaving 12 bases between. The CDR3 totals 13 residues. Germline values: CDR1 SQVTM, CDR2 ANQGSEA. The CDR3 bases are TGCAGCGTTGGAGGGATTAGCAACAATGAGCAGTTCTTC. Translated: CSVGGISNNEQFF.

The CDR3 sequence is CASSPRTGRDYGYTF. DNA of the CDR3: TGCGCCAGCAGCCCAAGGACAGGGAGAGACTATGGCTACACCTTC. The gene calls are TRBV5-1 and TRBJ1-2; 8 positions agree with TRBD1. Germline V lookup: CDR1 SGHRS, CDR2 YFSETQ. The trim removed 4 bases at V and 3 bases at J, leaving 8 bases unmatched. The CDR3 runs to 15 residues.

The chain employs TRBV29-1 and TRBJ2-7; a weak D match, TRBD1 (6 bases). The CDR3 is 14 amino acids. Germline V lookup: CDR1 SQVTM, CDR2 ANQGSEA. Trimming took 1 base from V and 0 from J, leaving 10 bases between them. CDR3 residues: CSVEGGRGSYEQYF. The CDR3, as DNA: TGCAGCGTTGAAGGTGGCAGGGGCTCCTACGAGCAGTACTTC.

The rearrangement links TRBV9 to TRBJ2-3; 9 nucleotides align to TRBD2. CDR3 length equals 19 residues. V trimming: 0 bases; J trimming: 7 bases; junction bases outside the gene matches: 18. Germline values: CDR1 SGDLS, CDR2 YYNGEE. DNA for the CDR3: TGTGCCAGCAGCGTAGCTCCCTGGGGTAGCGGGGGAATGATGAATACGCAGTATTTT. It is translated as CASSVAPWGSGGMMNTQYF.

The genes are TRBV14 and TRBJ1-6; D not resolved. V lost 2 bases and J 9 bases, leaving 5 bases between the germline ends. The CDR3 has 12 amino acids. CDR1 and CDR2 from the germline V gene are SGHDN and FVKESK. This chain's CDR3 is CASSQWGSPLHF. The CDR3, as DNA: TGTGCCAGCAGCCAATGGGGTTCACCCCTCCACTTT.

A few counts support this clone. The chain couples TRBV2 to TRBJ2-1, with TRBD2 identical over 13 bases. V shed 2 bases and J 15 bases; nucleotides not matched to a gene: 7. The germline CDR1 and CDR2 sequences are SNHLY and FYNNEI. The CDR3 covers 14 residues. CDR3 protein: CASSESLAGGSLFF. The CDR3 DNA reads TGTGCCAGCAGTGAATCACTAGCGGGGGGGTCGTTGTTCTTC.

The rearrangement links TRBV29-1 to TRBJ1-2; the D gene is possibly TRBD1 (5 bases). V was clipped by 4 bases and J by 0 bases, with 6 bases between them. The CDR3 runs to 12 residues. Germline V lookup: CDR1 SQVTM, CDR2 ANQGSEA. For the CDR3, the DNA is TGCAGCGTTGGGGGGACTAACTATGGCTACACCTTC. It codes for CSVGGTNYGYTF. Full variable domain (outside the CDR3, taken from reference TRBV29-1 and TRBJ1-2): SAVISQKPSRDICQRGTSLTIQCQVDSQVTMMFWYRQQPGQSLTLIATANQGSEATYESGFVIDKFPISRPNLTFSTLTVSNMSPEDSSIYLCSVGGTNYGYTFGSGTRLTVV.